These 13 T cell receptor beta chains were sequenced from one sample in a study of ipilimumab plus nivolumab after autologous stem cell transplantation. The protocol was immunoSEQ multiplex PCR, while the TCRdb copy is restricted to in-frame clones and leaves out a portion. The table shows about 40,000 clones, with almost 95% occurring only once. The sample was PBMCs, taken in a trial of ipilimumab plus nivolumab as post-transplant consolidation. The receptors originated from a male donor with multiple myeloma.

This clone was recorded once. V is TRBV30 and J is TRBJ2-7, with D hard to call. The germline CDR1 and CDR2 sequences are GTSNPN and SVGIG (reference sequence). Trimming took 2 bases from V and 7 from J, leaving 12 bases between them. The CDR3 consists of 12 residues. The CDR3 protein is CAWSPVLGEQYF. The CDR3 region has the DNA TGTGCCTGGAGTCCCGTCCTCGGGGAGCAGTACTTC.

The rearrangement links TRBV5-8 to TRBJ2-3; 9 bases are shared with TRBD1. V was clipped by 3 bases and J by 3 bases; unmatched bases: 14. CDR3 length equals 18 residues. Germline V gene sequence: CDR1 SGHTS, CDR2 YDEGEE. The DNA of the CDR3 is TGTGCCAGCAGCTCCAGACGCACAGGGGGCATTAGGACAGATACGCAGTATTTT. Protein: CASSSRRTGGIRTDTQYF.

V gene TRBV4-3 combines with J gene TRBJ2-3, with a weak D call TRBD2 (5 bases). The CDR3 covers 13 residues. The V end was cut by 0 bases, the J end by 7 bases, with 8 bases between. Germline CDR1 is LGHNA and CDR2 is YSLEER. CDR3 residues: CASSQDRGYTQYF. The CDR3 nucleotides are TGCGCCAGCAGCCAAGATCGAGGGTATACGCAGTATTTT.

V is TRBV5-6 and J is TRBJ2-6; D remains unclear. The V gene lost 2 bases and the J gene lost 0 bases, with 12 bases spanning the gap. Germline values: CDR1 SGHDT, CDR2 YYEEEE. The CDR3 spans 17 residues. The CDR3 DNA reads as TGTGCCAGCAGCTTACCAGGCCCTCTCTCTGGGGCCAACGTCCTGACTTTC. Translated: CASSLPGPLSGANVLTF.

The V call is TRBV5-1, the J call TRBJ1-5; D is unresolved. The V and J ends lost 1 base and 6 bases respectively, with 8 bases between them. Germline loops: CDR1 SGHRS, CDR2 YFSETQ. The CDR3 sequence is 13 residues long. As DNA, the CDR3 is TGCGCCAGCAGCTTGTCGAGTAGTCAGCCCCAGCATTTT. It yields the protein CASSLSSSQPQHF.

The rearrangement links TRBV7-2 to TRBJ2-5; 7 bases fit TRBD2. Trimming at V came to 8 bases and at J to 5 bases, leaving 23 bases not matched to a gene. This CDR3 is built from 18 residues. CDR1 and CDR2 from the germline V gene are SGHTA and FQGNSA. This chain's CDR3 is CASSPGGSHQIGWETQYF. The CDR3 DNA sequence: TGTGCCAGCTCGCCGGGGGGTTCTCATCAGATCGGATGGGAGACCCAGTACTTC.

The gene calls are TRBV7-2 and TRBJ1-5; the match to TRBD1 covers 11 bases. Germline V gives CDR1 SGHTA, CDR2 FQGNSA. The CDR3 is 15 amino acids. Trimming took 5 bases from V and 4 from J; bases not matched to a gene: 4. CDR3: CASSPRDRGNQPQHF. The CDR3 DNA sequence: TGTGCCAGCAGCCCCCGGGACAGGGGGAATCAGCCCCAGCATTTT. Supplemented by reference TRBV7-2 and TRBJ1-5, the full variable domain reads GAGVSQSPSNKVTEKGKDVELRCDPISGHTALYWYRQSLGQGLEFLIYFQGNSAPDKSGLPSDRFSAERTGGSVSTLTIQRTQQEDSAVYLCASSPRDRGNQPQHFGDGTRLSIL.

CDR3 bases: TGTGCCAGCGGGAAGTCGAGCAATCAGCCCCAGCATTTT. This translates into CASGKSSNQPQHF. The chain employs TRBV9 and TRBJ1-5; D is uncertain. Germline lookup yields CDR1 SGDLS and CDR2 YYNGEE. The CDR3 contains 13 residues. The V gene lost 7 bases and the J gene lost 1 base, with 9 bases spanning the gap.

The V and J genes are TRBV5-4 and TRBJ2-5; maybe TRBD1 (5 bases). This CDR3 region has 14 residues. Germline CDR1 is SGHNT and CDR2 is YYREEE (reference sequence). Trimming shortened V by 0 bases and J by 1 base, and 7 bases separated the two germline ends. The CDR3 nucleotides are TGTGCCAGCAGCTTGGCAGGGATCCAAGAGACCCAGTACTTC. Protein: CASSLAGIQETQYF.

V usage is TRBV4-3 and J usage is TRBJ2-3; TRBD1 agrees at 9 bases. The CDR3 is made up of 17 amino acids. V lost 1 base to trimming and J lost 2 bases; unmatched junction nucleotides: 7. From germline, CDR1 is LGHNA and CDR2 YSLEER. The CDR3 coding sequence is TGCGCCAGCAGCCAAGTGCTGGGGACAGGGCCCACAGATACGCAGTATTTT. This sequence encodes CASSQVLGTGPTDTQYF.

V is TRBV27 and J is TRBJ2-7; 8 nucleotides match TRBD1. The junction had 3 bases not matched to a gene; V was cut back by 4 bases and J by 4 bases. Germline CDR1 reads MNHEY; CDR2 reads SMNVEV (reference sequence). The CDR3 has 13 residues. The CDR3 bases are TGTGCCAGCAGTTACGGACAGGGATACGAGCAGTACTTC. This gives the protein CASSYGQGYEQYF.

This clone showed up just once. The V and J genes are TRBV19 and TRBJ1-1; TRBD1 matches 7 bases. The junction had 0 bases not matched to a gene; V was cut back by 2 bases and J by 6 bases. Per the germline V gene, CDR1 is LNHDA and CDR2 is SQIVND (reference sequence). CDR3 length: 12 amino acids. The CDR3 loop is CASSIQGAEAFF. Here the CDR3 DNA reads TGTGCCAGTAGTATACAGGGGGCTGAAGCTTTCTTT.

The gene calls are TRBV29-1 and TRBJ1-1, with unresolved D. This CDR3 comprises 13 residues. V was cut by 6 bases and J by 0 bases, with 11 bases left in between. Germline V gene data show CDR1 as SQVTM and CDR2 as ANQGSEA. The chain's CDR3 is CSVDRAMNTEAFF. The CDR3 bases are TGCAGCGTCGATAGGGCTATGAACACTGAAGCTTTCTTT.